The 5 T cell receptor beta chains in this list originate from one sample, sequenced in a study of immune evolution from preneoplasia to lung adenocarcinoma. Clones were read by immunoSEQ multiplex PCR, and TCRdb kept only the in-frame ones, dropping some. The sample has about 4,300 clones, under 85% seen once. Sequenced input: FFPE minimally invasive lung adenocarcinoma tissue. Receptors originate from a person between 50 and 70 years old with lung adenocarcinoma.

This clone was seen a few times. V usage is TRBV28 and J usage is TRBJ1-1, with TRBD1 matching over 8 bases. Germline-derived CDR1 and CDR2 are MDHEN and SYDVKM. The CDR3 is 14 amino acids. V shed 7 bases and J 4 bases; nucleotides not matched to a gene: 8. CDR3 region: CASIRGRISTEAFF. CDR3 nucleotides: TGTGCCAGCATCAGGGGGCGTATATCCACTGAAGCTTTCTTT. Complete variable domain (other parts from reference TRBV28 and TRBJ1-1): DVKVTQSSRYLVKRTGEKVFLECVQDMDHENMFWYRQDPGLGLRLIYFSYDVKMKEKGDIPEGYSVSREKKERFSLILESASTNQTSMYLCASIRGRISTEAFFGQGTRLTVV.

The genes are TRBV21-1 and TRBJ2-6. TRBV21-1 is noted as a pseudogene. The CDR3 spans 17 residues. The CDR3 nucleotides are TGTGCCAGCAGTCACGGGGCTACAACAAAGTCGGGCCACGTCCTGACTTTC. This encodes CASSHGATTKSGHVLTF.

The chain is built from TRBV25-1 and TRBJ2-3; 11 bases are a match to TRBD2. V shed 9 bases and J 4 bases; nucleotides not matched to a gene: 6. Germline V gene data show CDR1 as MGHDK and CDR2 as SYGVNS. This CDR3 is built from 14 residues. The CDR3 reads CASRGLAGSDTQYF. The DNA for the CDR3 is TGTGCCAGTCGAGGACTAGCGGGTTCAGATACGCAGTATTTT.

The V call is TRBV6-6, the J call TRBJ2-7, with D hard to call. Germline CDR1 is MNHNY and CDR2 is SVGAGI (reference sequence). This CDR3 spans 11 amino acids. V lost 2 bases, J lost 3 bases, and 2 bases lay in between. Written as DNA, the CDR3 is TGTGCCAGCAGTTACGTCTACGAGCAGTACTTC. Translation gives CASSYVYEQYF.

V and J are TRBV30 and TRBJ2-1, with TRBD1 identical over 8 bases. V trimming: 4 bases; J trimming: 7 bases; junction bases outside the gene matches: 9. Germline CDR1 and CDR2: GTSNPN and SVGIG (reference sequence). This CDR3 comprises 14 residues. As DNA, the CDR3 is TGTGCCTGGACCCCCTGGACAGGGACAAATGAGCAGTTCTTC. This encodes CAWTPWTGTNEQFF.